The present T cell receptor beta chain was sequenced within a study of shared clonotypes between healthy human individuals. Study-level background: Donor composition was a couple of women and three men, aged 18 to 49.

Concerning this clone: The antigen is unknown.

CD45RA-negative memory and CD45RA+ naive subsets were split from the CD4+ cells. Study-level findings and limits: Clonotypes shared by all four donors outscored non-shared clonotypes in generation probability.

Generated by immunoSEQ multiplex PCR, the TCRdb table keeps only in-frame clones and is missing some. The sample contains some 2,500,000 clones, around 93% of which appear only once. The CDR3 has 11 residues. CDR1 is MNHNS, CDR2 SASEGT, per germline. This clonotype was sampled from a man aged 18 to 30 in good health. Some clones in this sample may be carry-over from other donors' samples. The V call is TRBV6-1, the J call TRBJ2-1; D is unresolved. Sample: naive CD4+ T cells from PBMCs. Regarding subset: CD45RA+ positively selected. CDR3 bases: TGTGCGTCCCAACGGAACAATGAGCAGTTCTTC. Translated: CASQRNNEQFF.